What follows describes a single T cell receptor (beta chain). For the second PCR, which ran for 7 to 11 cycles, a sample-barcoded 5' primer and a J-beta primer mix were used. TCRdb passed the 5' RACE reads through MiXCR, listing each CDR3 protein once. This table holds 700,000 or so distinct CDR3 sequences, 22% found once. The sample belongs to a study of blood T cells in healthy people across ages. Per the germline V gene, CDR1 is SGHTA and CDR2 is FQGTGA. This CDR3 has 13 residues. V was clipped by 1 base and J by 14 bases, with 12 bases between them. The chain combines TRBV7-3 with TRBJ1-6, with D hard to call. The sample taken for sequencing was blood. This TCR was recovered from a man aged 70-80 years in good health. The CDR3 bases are TGTGCCAGCAGCTTAAACGCTGATGCGGCCCTCCACTTT. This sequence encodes CASSLNADAALHF.